The rows below give T cell receptor beta chains drawn from one sample of a study of blood T cells in healthy people across ages. TCRdb reanalysed the 5' RACE reads using MiXCR and keeps one entry per CDR3 protein. The sample yields 550,000 to 750,000 distinct CDR3 sequences, approximately 21% seen once. Sequences were obtained from blood. The receptors here all came from a man in his sixties or seventies in good health. Each CDR3 is given with its conserved first and last residue. D genes are given only for firm matches. The listing skips clone size in some rows; elsewhere it reads once, few, many or a size class.

CDR3: CASSRDRVGDNEKLFF
DNA: TGCGCCAGCAGCCGCGACAGGGTTGGAGATAATGAAAAACTGTTTTTT
size: -
length: 16
J: TRBJ1-4
D: TRBD1
V: TRBV5-1

CDR3: CASSPTSTGELFF
DNA: TGTGCCAGCAGCCCCACTAGCACCGGGGAGCTGTTTTTT
size: few
length: 13
J: TRBJ2-2
D: -
V: TRBV2

CDR3: CASSYSSRGGTEAFF
DNA: TGTGCCAGCAGTTACTCGAGCAGGGGTGGCACTGAAGCTTTCTTT
size: -
length: 15
J: TRBJ1-1
D: -
V: TRBV6-5

CDR3: CASSRGTSGRYNEQFF
DNA: TGTGCCAGCAGCCGAGGGACTAGCGGACGCTACAATGAGCAGTTCTTC
size: many
length: 16
J: TRBJ2-1
D: TRBD2
V: TRBV4-3

CDR3: CSVQREWETQYF
DNA: TGCAGCGTTCAACGGGAGTGGGAGACCCAGTACTTC
size: few
length: 12
J: TRBJ2-5
D: -
V: TRBV29-1

CDR3: CSAEGRDTEAFF
DNA: TGCAGTGCTGAGGGGCGGGACACTGAAGCTTTCTTT
size: -
length: 12
J: TRBJ1-1
D: -
V: TRBV20-1

CDR3: CASSQEWLAGGVLADTQYF
DNA: TGCGCCAGCAGCCAAGAGTGGCTAGCGGGAGGGGTCTTAGCAGATACGCAGTATTTT
size: many
length: 19
J: TRBJ2-3
D: TRBD2
V: TRBV4-1

CDR3: CASSPEPLGDTQYF
DNA: TGTGCCAGCAGCCCCGAACCCTTGGGAGATACGCAGTATTTT
size: -
length: 14
J: TRBJ2-3
D: -
V: TRBV9

CDR3: CSGRGVHEQYF
DNA: TGCAGCGGCAGGGGAGTCCACGAGCAGTACTTC
size: few
length: 11
J: TRBJ2-7
D: -
V: TRBV29-1

CDR3: CASSLVEGLLNNEQFF
DNA: TGCGCCAGCAGCTTGGTAGAGGGACTACTAAACAATGAGCAGTTCTTC
size: -
length: 16
J: TRBJ2-1
D: TRBD2
V: TRBV5-1

CDR3: CASNLAGRLEQYF
DNA: TGTGCCAGCAATCTAGCGGGAAGACTCGAGCAGTACTTC
size: few
length: 13
J: TRBJ2-7
D: TRBD2
V: TRBV2

CDR3: CASSLPGAYNEKLFF
DNA: TGTGCCAGCAGCCTACCGGGGGCCTATAATGAAAAACTGTTTTTT
size: -
length: 15
J: TRBJ1-4
D: -
V: TRBV7-9

CDR3: CASSYDALTGYEQYF
DNA: TGTGCCAGCAGTTACGACGCCCTGACCGGCTACGAGCAGTACTTC
size: few
length: 15
J: TRBJ2-7
D: -
V: TRBV6-5

CDR3: CASSQGSWGPNEQFF
DNA: TGTGCCAGCAGCCAAGGCAGTTGGGGACCCAATGAGCAGTTCTTC
size: -
length: 15
J: TRBJ2-1
D: -
V: TRBV3-1

CDR3: CSAPFGLRETQYF
DNA: TGCAGTGCTCCCTTCGGGCTTAGGGAGACCCAGTACTTC
size: -
length: 13
J: TRBJ2-5
D: -
V: TRBV20-1

CDR3: CSARTGDRELFF
DNA: TGCAGCGCACGGACAGGGGATCGGGAGCTGTTTTTT
size: -
length: 12
J: TRBJ2-2
D: TRBD1
V: TRBV29-1

CDR3: CASSPGTRLNNEQFF
DNA: TGCGCCAGCAGCCCCGGGACTAGGCTAAACAATGAGCAGTTCTTC
size: few
length: 15
J: TRBJ2-1
D: TRBD2
V: TRBV5-1

CDR3: CASSQTQQDNSPLHF
DNA: TGTGCCAGCAGTCAAACTCAGCAGGATAATTCACCCCTCCACTTT
size: many
length: 15
J: TRBJ1-6
D: -
V: TRBV7-9

CDR3: CTSSQPLPGRLSEKLFF
DNA: TGCACCAGCAGTCAACCACTACCGGGACGCCTTAGTGAAAAACTGTTTTTT
size: -
length: 17
J: TRBJ1-4
D: -
V: TRBV27

CDR3: CSVGTSAYEQFF
DNA: TGCAGCGTTGGTACTAGCGCGTATGAGCAGTTCTTC
size: few
length: 12
J: TRBJ2-1
D: TRBD2
V: TRBV29-1

CDR3: CASNLGQTYEQYF
DNA: TGTGCCAGCAACTTAGGACAGACTTACGAGCAGTACTTC
size: many
length: 13
J: TRBJ2-7
D: -
V: TRBV28

CDR3: CASSPSGTANSNQPQHF
DNA: TGTGCCAGCAGCCCTTCCGGGACAGCTAATAGCAATCAGCCCCAGCATTTT
size: few
length: 17
J: TRBJ1-5
D: -
V: TRBV21-1

CDR3: CASTPAGAVDTQYF
DNA: TGCGCCAGCACCCCAGCGGGGGCGGTAGATACGCAGTATTTT
size: few
length: 14
J: TRBJ2-3
D: TRBD2
V: TRBV5-1

CDR3: CASSPGLAVNTGELFF
DNA: TGTGCCAGCAGCCCGGGACTAGCGGTCAACACCGGGGAGCTGTTTTTT
size: few
length: 16
J: TRBJ2-2
D: TRBD2
V: TRBV12-3/TRBV12-4

CDR3: CASSLFQGGDEQYF
DNA: TGTGCCAGCAGTTTATTCCAGGGCGGCGACGAGCAGTACTTC
size: few
length: 14
J: TRBJ2-7
D: -
V: TRBV28

CDR3: CASSPRDYRGDEQFF
DNA: TGTGCCAGCAGTCCTCGGGACTACCGAGGCGATGAGCAGTTCTTC
size: few
length: 15
J: TRBJ2-1
D: TRBD2
V: TRBV12-3/TRBV12-4

CDR3: CASSSHRLAGGGGAYNEQFF
DNA: TGTGCCAGCTCATCCCATAGGCTAGCGGGAGGGGGGGGCGCCTACAATGAGCAGTTCTTC
size: -
length: 20
J: TRBJ2-1
D: TRBD2
V: TRBV6-1

CDR3: CASTWGEGSVYTQYF
DNA: TGTGCCAGCACATGGGGGGAGGGGAGTGTGTATACGCAGTATTTT
size: -
length: 15
J: TRBJ2-3
D: TRBD2
V: TRBV2

CDR3: CASSGHLNTEAFF
DNA: TGTGCCAGCAGCGGACATCTCAACACTGAAGCTTTCTTT
size: few
length: 13
J: TRBJ1-1
D: -
V: TRBV28

CDR3: CASSLVLLSEQFF
DNA: TGCGCCAGCAGCTTGGTTCTCCTGAGTGAGCAGTTCTTC
size: few
length: 13
J: TRBJ2-1
D: -
V: TRBV5-1

CDR3: CASRDRNYGYTF
DNA: TGTGCCAGCAGGGACAGGAACTATGGCTACACCTTC
size: -
length: 12
J: TRBJ1-2
D: TRBD1
V: TRBV6-1

CDR3: CSALLYYGSNEQFF
DNA: TGCAGTGCTCTCCTTTATTACGGGAGTAATGAGCAGTTCTTC
size: -
length: 14
J: TRBJ2-1
D: -
V: TRBV20-1

CDR3: CASSLGRTGDTQYF
DNA: TGTGCCAGCAGCCTCGGACGGACTGGAGATACGCAGTATTTT
size: many
length: 14
J: TRBJ2-3
D: -
V: TRBV7-9

CDR3: CSAPQGGGSSYNEQFF
DNA: TGCAGTGCCCCCCAAGGCGGGGGAAGCTCCTACAATGAGCAGTTCTTC
size: few
length: 16
J: TRBJ2-1
D: TRBD2
V: TRBV20-1

CDR3: CSAIFGGGQPQHF
DNA: TGCAGTGCTATTTTCGGGGGTGGTCAGCCCCAGCATTTT
size: few
length: 13
J: TRBJ1-5
D: -
V: TRBV20-1

CDR3: CASSPPMGPSTDTQYF
DNA: TGTGCCAGCAGCCCTCCGATGGGGCCTAGCACAGATACGCAGTATTTT
size: -
length: 16
J: TRBJ2-3
D: -
V: TRBV28

CDR3: CASSRAQKETQYF
DNA: TGTGCCAGCAGCCGGGCTCAAAAAGAGACCCAGTACTTC
size: few
length: 13
J: TRBJ2-5
D: -
V: TRBV6-6

CDR3: CASSVGGPDEETQYF
DNA: TGTGCCAGCAGCGTGGGCGGCCCGGATGAAGAGACCCAGTACTTC
size: many
length: 15
J: TRBJ2-5
D: -
V: TRBV9

CDR3: CASSLRTSGRGETQYF
DNA: TGTGCCAGCAGCCTTCGGACTAGCGGGAGAGGAGAGACCCAGTACTTC
size: few
length: 16
J: TRBJ2-5
D: TRBD2
V: TRBV3-1

CDR3: CASSRGTGVNEQFF
DNA: TGTGCCAGCAGTCGGGGGACAGGGGTCAATGAGCAGTTCTTC
size: -
length: 14
J: TRBJ2-1
D: TRBD1
V: TRBV6-5

CDR3: CSARRSGNTGELFF
DNA: TGCAGTGCTAGACGGTCAGGGAACACCGGGGAGCTGTTTTTT
size: few
length: 14
J: TRBJ2-2
D: -
V: TRBV20-1

CDR3: CASTQREETQYF
DNA: TGTGCCAGCACGCAGCGGGAGGAGACCCAGTACTTC
size: few
length: 12
J: TRBJ2-5
D: TRBD2
V: TRBV2

CDR3: CATSHRGHGANVLTF
DNA: TGTGCCACCAGTCACAGGGGGCATGGGGCCAACGTCCTGACTTTC
size: few
length: 15
J: TRBJ2-6
D: TRBD1
V: TRBV24-1